This entry features one TCR beta chain sequence. Its specificity is not known. A single record per CDR3 protein comes from TCRdb applying MiXCR to the reads. The sample contains around 770,000 distinct CDR3 sequences, almost 30% of which appear only once. Germline V gene lookup returns CDR1 SEHNR and CDR2 FQNEAQ (reference sequence). The J segment lost 2 bases and the V segment lost 2 bases, leaving 6 bases of the junction unmatched. CDR3 length: 16 residues. The data stem from a study of T cell repertoires in cytomegalovirus infection. The sample was cultured CD8+ T cells from PBMCs, taken from culture after CMV antigen stimulation. The chain uses TRBV7-9 and TRBJ2-3; 8 bases are shared with TRBD2. The source is a human donor in good health (CMV status not recorded). Some clones in this sample may be carry-over from other donors' samples. The CDR3 protein is CASSLMAGGDTDTQYF. The DNA for the CDR3 is TGTGCCAGCAGCTTAATGGCGGGGGGTGACACAGATACGCAGTATTTT.